Presented here are 16 T cell receptor beta chains from one specimen sequenced in a study of cytomegalovirus exposure and HLA in healthy donors. Assay: immunoSEQ multiplex PCR; the TCRdb copy retains only in-frame clones and omits some. The top ten hold roughly 1.6% of the sample, which has around 190,000 clones, roughly 83% seen once. Sequencing input: PBMCs. These receptors were collected from a woman aged 18-29 years in good health and CMV-seronegative.

The chain links TRBV5-1 to TRBJ1-4; D may be TRBD1 (5 bases). CDR1 is SGHRS, CDR2 YFSETQ, per germline. With 3 bases removed from V and 0 bases from J, the gap between germline ends came to 12 bases. This CDR3 region has 16 residues. For the CDR3, the DNA is TGCGCCAGCAGCTGGGAGGGGAAGACAACTAATGAAAAACTGTTTTTT. Amino acids: CASSWEGKTTNEKLFF. The full variable domain, with the rest looked up from reference TRBV5-1 and TRBJ1-4, is KAGVTQTPRYLIKTRGQQVTLSCSPISGHRSVSWYQQTPGQGLQFLFEYFSETQRNKGNFPGRFSGRQFSNSRSEMNVSTLELGDSALYLCASSWEGKTTNEKLFFGSGTQLSVL.

A single count supports this clone. CDR3 region: CASSLTDRGNEKLFF. DNA of the CDR3: TGCGCCAGCAGCCTGACCGACAGGGGTAATGAAAAACTGTTTTTT. This chain joins TRBV5-1 and TRBJ1-4, with 8 bases that match TRBD1. Per germline, CDR1 SGHRS and CDR2 YFSETQ. The junction had 6 bases not matched to a gene; V was cut back by 4 bases and J by 4 bases. The CDR3 has 15 residues.

The chain joins TRBV6-5 to TRBJ2-1; D not certain. The V end lost 8 bases, the J end lost 6 bases, and 14 bases lay between the germline ends. Germline assignment: CDR1 MNHEY and CDR2 SVGAGI. The CDR3 loop spans 13 amino acids. In DNA form, the CDR3 reads TGTGCCAGCGGCCTTTTCGGCGGCAATGAGCAGTTCTTC. Translated, it gives CASGLFGGNEQFF.

The chain is built from TRBV29-1 and TRBJ1-2; TRBD1 is a possible D gene (6 bases). Trimming took off 7 bases at V and 5 bases at J, with 8 bases between the two ends. The CDR3 is 10 amino acids. Germline CDR1 SQVTM, CDR2 ANQGSEA. The CDR3 DNA sequence: TGCAGCGCAGGACAGTATGGCTACACCTTC. As protein: CSAGQYGYTF. The full variable domain, with the rest looked up from reference TRBV29-1 and TRBJ1-2, is SAVISQKPSRDICQRGTSLTIQCQVDSQVTMMFWYRQQPGQSLTLIATANQGSEATYESGFVIDKFPISRPNLTFSTLTVSNMSPEDSSIYLCSAGQYGYTFGSGTRLTVV.

The chain has TRBV7-2 and TRBJ2-1; 7 positions agree with TRBD2. CDR3 length: 15 amino acids. Looked up from germline, CDR1 is SGHTA and CDR2 is FQGNSA. The junction had 9 bases not matched to a gene; V was cut back by 8 bases and J by 2 bases. CDR3: CASSVGGATYNEQFF. CDR3 DNA: TGTGCCAGCTCGGTGGGAGGGGCAACCTACAATGAGCAGTTCTTC.

V is TRBV4-1 and J is TRBJ2-1, with TRBD2 matching 9 bases. Germline loops: CDR1 MGHRA, CDR2 YSYEKL. V lost 5 bases, J lost 0 bases, and 8 bases stayed unmatched. This CDR3 has 17 residues. The CDR3 region is CASSGRQAGGSYNEQFF. CDR3 coding DNA: TGCGCCAGCAGCGGAAGACAAGCGGGGGGCTCCTACAATGAGCAGTTCTTC.

The chain recombines TRBV7-9 with TRBJ2-1; D is perhaps TRBD1 (6 bases). Trimming cost V 1 base and J 12 bases, with 19 bases left between them. This CDR3 has 15 amino acids. Germline V gene sequence: CDR1 SEHNR, CDR2 FQNEAQ (reference sequence). Written as DNA, the CDR3 is TGTGCCAGCAGCTTAGGGGGCGACAGGCGGCTAGGGCAGTTCTTC. Translation gives CASSLGGDRRLGQFF.

CDR3 sequence reads: CAWSLGGTTEAFF. The CDR3 DNA sequence: TGTGCCTGGAGTCTCGGGGGTACGACTGAAGCTTTCTTT. The rearrangement links TRBV30 to TRBJ1-1; maybe TRBD1 (5 bases). V lost 2 bases and J lost 5, with 12 bases in between. Germline V lookup: CDR1 GTSNPN, CDR2 SVGIG (reference sequence). There are 13 residues in the CDR3.

This chain uses TRBV27 with TRBJ2-6; tentatively, D is TRBD1 (5 bases). Germline V gene lookup returns CDR1 MNHEY and CDR2 SMNVEV (reference sequence). The germline V and J ends were trimmed by 3 bases and 0 bases, with 15 bases remaining between them. The CDR3 contains 18 residues. CDR3 region: CASSFSGKPYSGANVLTF. Written as DNA, the CDR3 is TGTGCCAGCAGTTTTTCAGGGAAGCCTTACTCTGGGGCCAACGTCCTGACTTTC.

This chain joins TRBV28 and TRBJ2-5; 9 bases map to TRBD1. The germline CDR1 and CDR2 sequences are MDHEN and SYDVKM. The J segment lost 5 bases and the V segment lost 5 bases, leaving 9 bases of the junction unmatched. The CDR3 is 15 amino acids. The CDR3 is CASSRGQGLEETQYF. The CDR3 DNA reads TGTGCCAGCAGTCGAGGACAGGGGCTTGAGGAGACCCAGTACTTC.

CDR3 protein: CASAPERQRSYEQYF. DNA for the CDR3: TGTGCTAGTGCTCCAGAGCGGCAGAGAAGCTACGAGCAGTACTTC. The rearrangement joins TRBV12-5 to TRBJ2-7; a possible D gene is TRBD2 (5 bases). CDR3 length: 15 amino acids. Per germline, CDR1 LGHNT and CDR2 FRNRAP. Trimming shortened V by 7 bases and J by 3 bases, and 19 bases separated the two germline ends.

The rearrangement links TRBV7-6 to TRBJ2-5, with 7 positions matching TRBD1. Germline lookup yields CDR1 SGHVS and CDR2 FNYEAQ. The J segment lost 3 bases and the V segment lost 6 bases, leaving 13 bases of the junction unmatched. The CDR3 has 16 residues. CDR3 sequence (DNA): TGTGCCAGCAGACAACCGTGGGACAGCGGCAAAGAGACCCAGTACTTC. Its protein product is CASRQPWDSGKETQYF.

The chain has TRBV11-2 and TRBJ1-1; D is unclear. The CDR3 runs to 16 residues. V was pared by 1 base and J by 5 bases, with 17 bases between. The germline gives CDR1 SGHAT, CDR2 FQNNGV. As DNA, the CDR3 is TGTGCCAGCAGCTTAGGAAGTAGAGGGCTGAGAACTGAAGCTTTCTTT. Amino acid sequence: CASSLGSRGLRTEAFF. Full variable domain (missing parts from reference TRBV11-2 and TRBJ1-1): EAGVAQSPRYKIIEKRQSVAFWCNPISGHATLYWYQQILGQGPKLLIQFQNNGVVDDSQLPKDRFSAERLKGVDSTLKIQPAKLEDSAVYLCASSLGSRGLRTEAFFGQGTRLTVV.

The chain combines TRBV11-2 with TRBJ2-3, with TRBD2 matching 10 bases. The CDR3 covers 17 residues. V gave up 5 bases and J gave up 3 bases; unmatched junction bases: 11. Germline assignment: CDR1 SGHAT and CDR2 FQNNGV. The CDR3 here is CASSLKWASGRTDTQYF. CDR3 bases: TGTGCCAGCAGCCTGAAGTGGGCTAGCGGGAGAACAGATACGCAGTATTTT.

The gene calls are TRBV10-3 and TRBJ1-3; no reliable D call. The CDR3 spans 17 residues. Germline V gene sequence: CDR1 ENHRY, CDR2 SYGVKD. V lost 0 bases and J lost 0, with 12 bases in between. The CDR3 reads CAISESPGVVSGNTIYF. The CDR3 region has the DNA TGTGCCATCAGTGAGTCCCCCGGGGTAGTCTCTGGAAACACCATATATTTT.

The chain employs TRBV5-1 and TRBJ1-1, with 7 bases that match TRBD1. With V trimmed by 0 bases and J by 6 bases, 5 bases remained unmatched. Germline CDR1 reads SGHRS; CDR2 reads YFSETQ. This CDR3 spans 14 amino acids. The CDR3 DNA reads as TGCGCCAGCAGCTTGGAAGTACAGGGGTCTGAAGCTTTCTTT. Its translation: CASSLEVQGSEAFF.